This T cell receptor beta chain is drawn from a study of radiation and T cells in renal cell carcinoma. Study in general: Nephrectomy followed 15 Gy stereotactic body radiation by 4 weeks. Whole-study results and caveats: In blood, top tumor clones expanded by 2 weeks, shrinking by 4. Pretreatment tumor biopsies were lacking, so baseline clonotypes are unknown.

Time point specified: baseline pretreatment blood. The treatment is: 15 Gy SBRT to primary tumor, nephrectomy 4 weeks later. Blood was sampled at baseline, 2 weeks and 4 weeks after SBRT. With respect to this clone: Its cognate antigen is unknown.

The CDR3 has 16 amino acids. With 1 base clipped from V and 0 bases from J, the junction kept 5 bases outside the gene matches. CDR1 and CDR2 from the germline V gene are SGHDN and FVKESK. The protocol was immunoSEQ multiplex PCR, while the TCRdb copy is restricted to in-frame clones and leaves out a portion. Of 150,000 or so clones in the sample, roughly nine tenths were seen once. This chain links TRBV14 with TRBJ2-7; 8 nucleotides line up with TRBD1. The TCR comes from a woman in her 70s with renal cell carcinoma. Here the sequenced sample was blood, taken from a patient whose treatment included radiotherapy and nephrectomy. The CDR3 nucleotides read TGTGCCAGCAGCCAAGTGGGACAGGCCGACTCCTACGAGCAGTACTTC. Translated, it gives CASSQVGQADSYEQYF. The full variable domain, with the rest looked up from reference TRBV14 and TRBJ2-7, is EAGVTQFPSHSVIEKGQTVTLRCDPISGHDNLYWYRRVMGKEIKFLLHFVKESKQDESGMPNNRFLAERTGGTYSTLKVQPAELEDSGVYFCASSQVGQADSYEQYFGPGTRLTVT.